A single TCR beta chain is shown here with its context. These data originate in a study of T-cell reconstitution after alpha-beta-depleted transplantation in children. From germline, CDR1 is LNHDA and CDR2 SQIVND (reference sequence). This CDR3 comprises 14 residues. V dropped 7 bases and J dropped 2 bases, with 14 bases sitting between them. Library preparation (for TCRbeta) was performed with unique molecular identifiers. TCRdb itself ran the PCR reads through MiXCR, one entry per CDR3 protein. The sample records around 530,000 distinct CDR3 sequences, about 31% being singletons. The material sequenced was PBMCs from the stem cell graft donor, taken from the stem cell graft. This rearrangement joins TRBV19 to TRBJ1-1; TRBD1 might be the D (6 bases). The TCR comes from a human donor who donated a stem cell graft to a child with aplastic anemia. The CDR3 sequence is CASNLRGDNTEAFF. CDR3 sequence (DNA): TGTGCCAGTAACCTAAGGGGGGATAACACTGAAGCTTTCTTT. The whole variable domain, remainder taken from reference TRBV19 and TRBJ1-1, is DGGITQSPKYLFRKEGQNVTLSCEQNLNHDAMYWYRQDPGQGLRLIYYSQIVNDFQKGDIAEGYSVSREKKESFPLTVTSAQKNPTAFYLCASNLRGDNTEAFFGQGTRLTVV.